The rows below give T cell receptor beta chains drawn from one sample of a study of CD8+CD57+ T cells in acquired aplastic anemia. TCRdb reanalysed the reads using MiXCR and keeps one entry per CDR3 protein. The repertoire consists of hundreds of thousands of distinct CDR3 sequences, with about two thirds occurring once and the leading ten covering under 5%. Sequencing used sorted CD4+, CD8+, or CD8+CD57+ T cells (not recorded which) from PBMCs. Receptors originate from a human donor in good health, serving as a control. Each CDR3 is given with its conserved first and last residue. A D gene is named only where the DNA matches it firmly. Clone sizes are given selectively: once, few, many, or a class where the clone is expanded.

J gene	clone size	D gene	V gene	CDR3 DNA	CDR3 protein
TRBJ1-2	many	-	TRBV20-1	TGCAGTGCTAGAGGGACAGCTAACTATGGCTACACCTTC	CSARGTANYGYTF
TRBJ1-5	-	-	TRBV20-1	TGCAGTGCTATCGGACCTAATCAGCCCCAGCATTTT	CSAIGPNQPQHF
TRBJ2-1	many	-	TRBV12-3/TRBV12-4	TGTGCCAGCAGTAAACAGGGCTGGTCCTACAATGAGCAGTTCTTC	CASSKQGWSYNEQFF
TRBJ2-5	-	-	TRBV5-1	TGCGCCAGCAGCTTAGAGAGTAGGAACACGACCCAGTACTTC	CASSLESRNTTQYF
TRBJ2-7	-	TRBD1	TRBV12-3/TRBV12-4	TGTGCCAGCAGTTGCCCCGGACAGGGGGTAGGGGAGCAGTACTTC	CASSCPGQGVGEQYF
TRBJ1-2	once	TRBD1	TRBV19	TGTGCCAGTAGTACCGACAGGGGACGCACCGGGGGGTTGACCTTT	CASSTDRGRTGGLTF
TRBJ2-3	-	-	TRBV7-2	TGTGCCAGCAGCCTGGGGGGGCAGACAGATACGCAGTATTTT	CASSLGGQTDTQYF
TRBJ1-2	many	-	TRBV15	TGTGCCACCAGCAGCGACACAGATTATGGCTACACCTTC	CATSSDTDYGYTF
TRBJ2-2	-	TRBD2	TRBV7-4	TGTGCCAGCAGCCCTGGACGAGCGGGGGGAAACGGGGAGCTGTTTTTT	CASSPGRAGGNGELFF
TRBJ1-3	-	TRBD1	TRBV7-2	TGTGCCAGCAGCCATGGCGGGACAGTACCTGGAAACACCATATATTTT	CASSHGGTVPGNTIYF
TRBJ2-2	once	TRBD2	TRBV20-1	TGCAGTGCTACGCGTCTAGCGGGGGTCGCCGGGGAGCTGTTTTTT	CSATRLAGVAGELFF
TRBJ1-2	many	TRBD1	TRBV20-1	TGCAGTGCTACCTACAGGGGCCGCGGGTATGGCTACACCTTC	CSATYRGRGYGYTF
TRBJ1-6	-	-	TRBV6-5	TGTGCCAGCCGTATCGGGGCTAAGCTTGATTCACCCCTCCACTTT	CASRIGAKLDSPLHF
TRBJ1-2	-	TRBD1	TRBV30	TGTGCCATTCGAACGACGACAGGGCGGGCCGATAACTATGGCTACACCTTC	CAIRTTTGRADNYGYTF
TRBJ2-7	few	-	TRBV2	TGTGCCAGCAGCCCGGACGGGAACGTCCACGAGCAGTACTTC	CASSPDGNVHEQYF
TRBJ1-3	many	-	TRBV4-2	TGTGCCAGCAGCCAAGCGGCCGGTGGAAACACCATATATTTT	CASSQAAGGNTIYF
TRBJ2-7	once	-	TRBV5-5	TGTGCCAGCAGCCGACCAGGGGAACGCTACGAGCAGTACTTC	CASSRPGERYEQYF
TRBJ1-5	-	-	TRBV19	-	CASSVGTGAYEQHF
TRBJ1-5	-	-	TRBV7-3	TGTGCCAGCAGCTCGGGACCCAGAAGCAATCAGCAGTTCTTT	CASSSGPRSNQQFF
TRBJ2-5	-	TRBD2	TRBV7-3	TGTGCCAGCAGCCACGGGACAAGCGGGGGACGGGACACCTACTTC	CASSHGTSGGRDTYF
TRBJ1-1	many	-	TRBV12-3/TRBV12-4	TGTGCCAGCAGTTTAAGGGTGAACACTGAAGCTTTCTTT	CASSLRVNTEAFF
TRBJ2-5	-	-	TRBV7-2	TGTGCCAGCAGCTTAATGGGTACGCAAAAGACCCAGTACTTC	CASSLMGTQKTQYF
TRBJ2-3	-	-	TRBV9	TGTGCCAGCAGCACATCCTCGCGGGGATTCACAGATACGCAGTATTTT	CASSTSSRGFTDTQYF
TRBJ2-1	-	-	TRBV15	TGTAGTGCCAGTTGGCGGGGCGGGCCCTACGAGCAGTTCTTC	CSASWRGGPYEQFF
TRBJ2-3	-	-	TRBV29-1	TGCAGCGTTGGATTTAGCTTGGCGGATGCGCAGTATTTT	CSVGFSLADAQYF
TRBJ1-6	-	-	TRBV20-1	TGCAGTGCCAACCGCCTAGTCTACGAGCCCCTCCACTTT	CSANRLVYEPLHF
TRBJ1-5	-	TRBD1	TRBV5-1	TGCGCCAGCAGCCTGGAGGGGGCTGACATCAATCAGCCCCAGCATTTT	CASSLEGADINQPQHF
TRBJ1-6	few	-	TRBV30	TGTGCCTGGATCCTAGGGGCCGCAGCCGGGCCCCTCCACTTT	CAWILGAAAGPLHF
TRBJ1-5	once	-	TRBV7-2	TGTGCCAGCAGCTTGACCACAATTAACTATCAGCCCAACCATTTT	CASSLTTINYQPNHF
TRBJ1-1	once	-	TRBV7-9	TGTGCCAGCAGCCCGACTGGTGCCGCGGGAGAGACACAGTTCTTT	CASSPTGAAGETQFF
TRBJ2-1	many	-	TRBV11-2	TGTGCCAGCAGCCGCGGGTCAGAATTCTCCTACAATGAGCAGTTCTTC	CASSRGSEFSYNEQFF
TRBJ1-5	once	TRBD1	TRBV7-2	TGTGCCAGCAGCTACCGCGACAGGGGATACAATCAGCCCCAGCATTTT	CASSYRDRGYNQPQHF
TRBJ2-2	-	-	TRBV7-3	TGTGCCAGCAGCCCGCGGACGGGACCTACGACCGGGGAGTTT	CASSPRTGPTTGEF
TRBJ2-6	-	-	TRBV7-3	TGTGCCAGCAGCTCAACCGGGACATCCAGCTCTGGGGCCAACGTCCTGACTTTC	CASSSTGTSSSGANVLTF
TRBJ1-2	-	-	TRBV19	TGTGCCAGTAGTACCGCGGGACGGCTGGACTATGGCTACACCTTC	CASSTAGRLDYGYTF
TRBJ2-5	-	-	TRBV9	TGTGCCAGCAGGAAGGGGGGCCAAGAGACCCAGTACTTC	CASRKGGQETQYF
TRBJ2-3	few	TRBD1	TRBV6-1	TGTGCCAGCCGGGAAGGGACAGGGCGGGCAGATACGCAGTATTTT	CASREGTGRADTQYF
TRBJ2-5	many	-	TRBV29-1	TGCAGCGTTGACCTAGAGGAGACCCAGTACTTC	CSVDLEETQYF
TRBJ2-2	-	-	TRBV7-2	TGTGCCAGCAGCTTACCATCGGGTGCCTACGAGCAGTACACCGGGGAGCTGTTTTTT	CASSLPSGAYEQYTGELFF
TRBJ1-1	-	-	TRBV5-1	TGCGCCAGCAGCCAACCTCAGGGCCCCGCTTTCTTT	CASSQPQGPAFF
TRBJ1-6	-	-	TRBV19	-	CASSANTTNSPLHFF
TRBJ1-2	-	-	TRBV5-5	TGTGCCGGCAGCTTGGACGGCGGGACCTATGGCTACACCTTC	CAGSLDGGTYGYTF
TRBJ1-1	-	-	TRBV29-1	TGCAGCGTTGAAGGGTTCGACAGGATCACTGAAGCTTTCTTT	CSVEGFDRITEAFF
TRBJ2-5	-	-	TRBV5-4	TGTGCCAGCAGCTCTGGGGGGTCCAAGGGGACCCAGTACTTC	CASSSGGSKGTQYF
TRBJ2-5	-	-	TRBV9	TGTGCCAGCAGCGTACAGGGGATCGGGGAGACCCAGTACTTC	CASSVQGIGETQYF
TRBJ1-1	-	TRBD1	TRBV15	TGTGCCACCAGCAGACTGACAGGGACCCGGAACACTGAAGCTTTCTTT	CATSRLTGTRNTEAFF
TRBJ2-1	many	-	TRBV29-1	TGCAGCTTGGACGGATCCTACAATGAGCAGTTCTTC	CSLDGSYNEQFF
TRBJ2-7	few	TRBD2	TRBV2	TGTGCCAGCAGGACGGGACTAGCGGGGAGCTACGAGCAGTACTTC	CASRTGLAGSYEQYF
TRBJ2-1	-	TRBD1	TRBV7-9	TGTGCCAGCAGCTTTAACAGGGGCAATGAGCAGTTCTTC	CASSFNRGNEQFF
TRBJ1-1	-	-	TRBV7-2	TGTGCCAGCAGCCTACAACAGGGTATTACTGAAGCTTTCTTT	CASSLQQGITEAFF
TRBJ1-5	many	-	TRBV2	TGTGCCAGCAGTGGGTTCCGGGGGCTTAGCAATCAGCCCCAGCATTTT	CASSGFRGLSNQPQHF
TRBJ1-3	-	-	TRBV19	TGTGCCAGTAGGGTAGCGAGCTCTGGAAACACCATATATTTT	CASRVASSGNTIYF